The sequence of this T cell receptor (beta chain) was determined in a study of cytomegalovirus exposure and HLA in healthy donors. Study outcomes and limitations: A later analysis reportedly found that, within productive TCRs, an Asian-associated ancestry cluster had fewer N-insertions than the mean observed across the roughly 610 donors. The study recorded 160 or so TCR beta chains that were cytomegalovirus-associated. A later analysis showed that HLA-associated TCR beta chains had undergone more clonal expansion than equally common others.

Donors consisted of healthy bone marrow donors. The CDR3 is made up of 15 amino acids. Trimming removed 1 base from V and 5 bases from J, with 12 bases in between. Germline V gene data show CDR1 as LNHDA and CDR2 as SQIVND (reference sequence). Concerning this clone: Its antigen is undetermined.

Use of 60 Vbeta and 13 Jbeta primers characterized the PCR. The table came from immunoSEQ multiplex PCR; TCRdb's copy has only in-frame clones and leaves some out. The data contain 150,000 to 200,000 clones, around 78% of them singletons. This clonotype was sampled from a woman in her 30s in good health and CMV-seropositive. The material sequenced was PBMCs. The rearrangement links TRBV19 to TRBJ1-5; D is uncertain. The DNA for the CDR3 is TGTGCCAGTAGTATAGCCCTGCCCCCGGATCAGCCCCAGCATTTT. Protein: CASSIALPPDQPQHF.